These 21 T cell receptor beta chains were all obtained from the same sample, sequenced in a study of CD8 T cells in ankylosing spondylitis. Broader study findings: Typical of ankylosing spondylitis blood, it appeared, was a TCR beta motif of eight highly homologous variants.

TCRdb fed the 5' RACE reads into MiXCR, producing one record per CDR3 protein. The sample consists of 390,000 or so distinct CDR3 sequences, around 22% of them appearing once. For these TCRs, the target antigens are not known. Source material: blood, either unsorted or a sorted T cell fraction (not recorded which). The receptors come from a male donor with ankylosing spondylitis.

J is TRBJ2-5 and V is TRBV19; TRBD2 matches at 9 bases. The CDR3 is 17 amino acids. The J segment lost 4 bases and the V segment lost 0 bases, leaving 9 bases of the junction unmatched. The germline V gene has CDR1 LNHDA and CDR2 SQIVND (reference sequence). CDR3 in amino acids: CASSIERTSVISETQYF. The DNA for the CDR3 is TGTGCCAGTAGTATAGAAAGGACTAGCGTCATATCAGAGACCCAGTACTTC.

This clonotype was detected many times. The chain links TRBV29-1 to TRBJ1-1; D not resolved. Trimming pared 7 bases from V and 3 bases from J, leaving 15 bases between. Germline V gene data show CDR1 as SQVTM and CDR2 as ANQGSEA. This CDR3 has 13 residues. The CDR3 spells CSAVGNLDTEAFF. In DNA form, the CDR3 reads TGCAGCGCCGTGGGGAATTTGGACACTGAAGCTTTCTTT.

A few counts support this clonotype. The chain combines TRBV12-3 or TRBV12-4 with TRBJ1-2; TRBD1 is a possible D gene (6 bases). This CDR3 has 14 residues. The V and J ends lost 3 bases and 2 bases respectively, with 10 bases between them. The CDR3 reads CASSLAGVNYGYTF. For the CDR3, the DNA is TGTGCCAGCAGTTTGGCAGGGGTAAACTATGGCTACACCTTC.

The rearrangement links TRBV6-5 to TRBJ1-4; 7 bases match TRBD1. Germline assignment: CDR1 MNHEY and CDR2 SVGAGI. V lost 6 bases to trimming and J lost 10 bases; unmatched junction nucleotides: 5. The CDR3 loop spans 12 amino acids. CDR3 amino acids: CASRSSGGKLFF. The CDR3 DNA reads TGTGCCAGCAGGAGCTCAGGGGGAAAACTGTTTTTT.

The rearrangement links TRBV3-1 to TRBJ2-1; the match to TRBD2 covers 9 bases. Losses at the gene ends were 5 bases for V and 8 bases for J; bases not matched to a gene: 4. The CDR3 sequence is 13 residues long. Germline V gives CDR1 LGHDT, CDR2 YNNKEL (reference sequence). The CDR3 region is CASSSGLAYEQFF. DNA for the CDR3: TGTGCCAGCAGCTCGGGACTAGCCTATGAGCAGTTCTTC.

The gene calls are TRBV6-5 and TRBJ2-1; no definite D call. V lost 5 bases and J 8 bases, leaving 7 bases between the germline ends. The CDR3 has 11 amino acids. Germline lookup yields CDR1 MNHEY and CDR2 SVGAGI. The DNA of the CDR3 is TGTGCCAGCAGTCATCGGTATGAGCAGTTCTTC. It translates to CASSHRYEQFF.

A few counts support this clonotype. This chain joins TRBV3-1 and TRBJ2-3; D possibly corresponds to TRBD1 (5 bases). V was pared by 2 bases and J by 2 bases, with 8 bases between. Germline lookup yields CDR1 LGHDT and CDR2 YNNKEL (reference sequence). CDR3 length: 14 amino acids. This chain's CDR3 is CASSQPGNTDTQYF. DNA of the CDR3: TGTGCCAGCAGCCAACCAGGGAACACAGATACGCAGTATTTT.

The table lists this clonotype with many counts. V and J are TRBV11-1 and TRBJ2-5; 7 nucleotides align to TRBD1. CDR3 length equals 15 residues. The germline V gene has CDR1 SGHAT and CDR2 FQDESV (reference sequence). Unmatched junction bases numbered 7, after V lost 5 bases and J lost 1 base. The CDR3 reads CASSPRQGIQETQYF. The CDR3 nucleotides are TGTGCCAGCAGCCCGAGACAGGGAATCCAAGAGACCCAGTACTTC.

The chain recombines TRBV12-3 or TRBV12-4 with TRBJ1-1; D perhaps matches TRBD1 (6 bases). The CDR3 contains 15 residues. Trimming shortened V by 4 bases and J by 3 bases, and 15 bases separated the two germline ends. CDR3 amino acids: CASSSSLGGDTEAFF. The CDR3, as DNA: TGTGCCAGCAGTTCCTCCCTAGGGGGGGACACTGAAGCTTTCTTT.

This clonotype was observed many times. V gene TRBV6-2 or TRBV6-3 combines with J gene TRBJ2-1; TRBD2 matches at 8 bases. Trimming at V came to 1 base and at J to 4 bases, leaving 6 bases not matched to a gene. CDR1 and CDR2 (germline): MNHEY, SVGEGT. This CDR3 is 16 amino acids long. The CDR3 sequence is CASSYYSSGSYNEQFF. The CDR3 DNA reads TGTGCCAGCAGTTACTATTCCAGCGGGAGTTACAATGAGCAGTTCTTC.

A few counts support this clonotype. The rearrangement uses TRBV27 and TRBJ2-1, with 12 bases identical to TRBD2. This CDR3 has 17 residues. Germline values: CDR1 MNHEY, CDR2 SMNVEV (reference sequence). The ends lost 0 bases at V and 7 bases at J; junction bases unmatched: 7. In DNA form, the CDR3 reads TGTGCCAGCAGTTTATCGCGACTAGCGGGAGTGCGTAATGAGCAGTTCTTC. Amino acids: CASSLSRLAGVRNEQFF.

The gene calls are TRBV5-1 and TRBJ2-1, with TRBD1 matching 7 bases. The germline gives CDR1 SGHRS, CDR2 YFSETQ. This CDR3 is 14 amino acids long. V dropped 3 bases and J dropped 5; count of bases not matched to a gene: 5. The CDR3 loop is CASSSGQPNNEQFF. The CDR3, as DNA: TGCGCCAGCAGCTCGGGACAGCCCAACAATGAGCAGTTCTTC.

This clonotype has a handful of counts. The chain joins TRBV10-3 to TRBJ1-3, with 9 bases that match TRBD1. V dropped 8 bases and J dropped 3; count of bases not matched to a gene: 11. The CDR3 runs to 16 residues. CDR1 is ENHRY, CDR2 SYGVKD, per germline. The CDR3 reads CAIATGGRIVGNTIYF. Written as DNA, the CDR3 is TGTGCCATCGCGACAGGGGGAAGAATTGTTGGAAACACCATATATTTT.

Only a few counts were recorded for this clonotype. V gene TRBV29-1 combines with J gene TRBJ1-3; D is unclear. The germline V gene encodes CDR1 SQVTM and CDR2 ANQGSEA. The CDR3 is made up of 15 amino acids. V was pared by 6 bases and J by 0 bases, with 15 bases between. The CDR3 here is CSVTPPRASGNTIYF. The CDR3 region has the DNA TGCAGCGTCACTCCCCCCCGGGCCTCTGGAAACACCATATATTTT.

This clonotype has a count of ten or more. The chain couples TRBV29-1 to TRBJ1-1; a weak D match, TRBD1 (5 bases). CDR1 and CDR2 (germline): SQVTM, ANQGSEA. V dropped 4 bases and J dropped 0 bases, with 9 bases sitting between them. The CDR3 has 13 residues. The CDR3 nucleotides read TGCAGCGTTGCAGGGCCGATGAACACTGAAGCTTTCTTT. As protein: CSVAGPMNTEAFF.

In its sample, this clonotype was seen a few times. This sequence joins TRBV7-9 and TRBJ2-7; TRBD1 is a possible D gene (6 bases). CDR1 and CDR2 (germline): SEHNR, FQNEAQ (reference sequence). Trimming removed 5 bases at V and 2 bases at J, with 13 bases between. This CDR3 comprises 14 residues. DNA for the CDR3: TGTGCCAGCAGCCCCCGGGACAAGACCTACGAGCAGTACTTC. Translated: CASSPRDKTYEQYF.

This clonotype was seen ten or more times. V is TRBV28 and J is TRBJ2-3; either TRBD1 or TRBD2 may supply D (5 bases each). The germline gives CDR1 MDHEN, CDR2 SYDVKM. CDR3 length: 15 amino acids. V was clipped by 4 bases and J by 4 bases, with 15 bases between them. CDR3 residues: CASSSAGRLADTQYF. CDR3 coding DNA: TGTGCCAGCAGTTCCGCAGGGAGATTAGCAGATACGCAGTATTTT.

This chain links TRBV5-4 with TRBJ2-1; D call uncertain. The ends were cut back, 4 bases at V and 7 bases at J, with 12 bases in the middle. The CDR3 covers 13 residues. Germline values: CDR1 SGHNT, CDR2 YYREEE (reference sequence). CDR3 nucleotide sequence: TGTGCCAGCAGCCCCAATCTAGGGAATGAGCAGTTCTTC. It encodes CASSPNLGNEQFF.

This clonotype was seen a few times. V and J are TRBV19 and TRBJ2-5; D gene uncertain. The ends were cut back, 2 bases at V and 3 bases at J, with 7 bases in the middle. The CDR3 loop spans 13 amino acids. Germline lookup yields CDR1 LNHDA and CDR2 SQIVND (reference sequence). As DNA, the CDR3 is TGTGCCAGTAGTATATCTGCAGAAGAGACCCAGTACTTC. Its protein is CASSISAEETQYF.

This clonotype was seen a few times. V gene TRBV5-1 combines with J gene TRBJ2-5, with a tentative D call TRBD2 (6 bases). Germline CDR1 is SGHRS and CDR2 is YFSETQ. V lost 2 bases and J 1 base, leaving 9 bases between the germline ends. The CDR3 is 14 residues long. The CDR3 sequence is CASSFSGGQETQYF. CDR3 DNA: TGCGCCAGCAGCTTTTCCGGGGGCCAAGAGACCCAGTACTTC.

V usage is TRBV3-1 and J usage is TRBJ2-7; 8 bases line up with TRBD2. V trimming: 2 bases; J trimming: 2 bases; junction bases outside the gene matches: 2. Looked up from germline, CDR1 is LGHDT and CDR2 is YNNKEL (reference sequence). The CDR3 is 14 residues long. The CDR3 reads CASSQRRGAYEQYF. In nucleotides, the CDR3 is TGTGCCAGCAGCCAAAGGCGGGGGGCCTACGAGCAGTACTTC.